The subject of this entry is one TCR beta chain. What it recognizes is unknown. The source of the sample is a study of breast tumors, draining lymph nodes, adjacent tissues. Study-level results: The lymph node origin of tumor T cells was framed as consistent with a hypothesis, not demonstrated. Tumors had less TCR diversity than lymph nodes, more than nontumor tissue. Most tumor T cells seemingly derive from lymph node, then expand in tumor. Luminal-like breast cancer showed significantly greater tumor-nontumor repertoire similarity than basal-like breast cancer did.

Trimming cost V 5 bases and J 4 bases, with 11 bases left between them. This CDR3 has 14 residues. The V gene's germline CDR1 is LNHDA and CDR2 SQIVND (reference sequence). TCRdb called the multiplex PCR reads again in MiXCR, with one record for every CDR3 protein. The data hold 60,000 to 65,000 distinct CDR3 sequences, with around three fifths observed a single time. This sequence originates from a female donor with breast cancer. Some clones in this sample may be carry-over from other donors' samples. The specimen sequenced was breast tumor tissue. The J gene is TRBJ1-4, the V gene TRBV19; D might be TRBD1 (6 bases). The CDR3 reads CASSGRGVNEKLFF. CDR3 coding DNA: TGTGCCAGTAGTGGCAGGGGCGTTAATGAAAAACTGTTTTTT.